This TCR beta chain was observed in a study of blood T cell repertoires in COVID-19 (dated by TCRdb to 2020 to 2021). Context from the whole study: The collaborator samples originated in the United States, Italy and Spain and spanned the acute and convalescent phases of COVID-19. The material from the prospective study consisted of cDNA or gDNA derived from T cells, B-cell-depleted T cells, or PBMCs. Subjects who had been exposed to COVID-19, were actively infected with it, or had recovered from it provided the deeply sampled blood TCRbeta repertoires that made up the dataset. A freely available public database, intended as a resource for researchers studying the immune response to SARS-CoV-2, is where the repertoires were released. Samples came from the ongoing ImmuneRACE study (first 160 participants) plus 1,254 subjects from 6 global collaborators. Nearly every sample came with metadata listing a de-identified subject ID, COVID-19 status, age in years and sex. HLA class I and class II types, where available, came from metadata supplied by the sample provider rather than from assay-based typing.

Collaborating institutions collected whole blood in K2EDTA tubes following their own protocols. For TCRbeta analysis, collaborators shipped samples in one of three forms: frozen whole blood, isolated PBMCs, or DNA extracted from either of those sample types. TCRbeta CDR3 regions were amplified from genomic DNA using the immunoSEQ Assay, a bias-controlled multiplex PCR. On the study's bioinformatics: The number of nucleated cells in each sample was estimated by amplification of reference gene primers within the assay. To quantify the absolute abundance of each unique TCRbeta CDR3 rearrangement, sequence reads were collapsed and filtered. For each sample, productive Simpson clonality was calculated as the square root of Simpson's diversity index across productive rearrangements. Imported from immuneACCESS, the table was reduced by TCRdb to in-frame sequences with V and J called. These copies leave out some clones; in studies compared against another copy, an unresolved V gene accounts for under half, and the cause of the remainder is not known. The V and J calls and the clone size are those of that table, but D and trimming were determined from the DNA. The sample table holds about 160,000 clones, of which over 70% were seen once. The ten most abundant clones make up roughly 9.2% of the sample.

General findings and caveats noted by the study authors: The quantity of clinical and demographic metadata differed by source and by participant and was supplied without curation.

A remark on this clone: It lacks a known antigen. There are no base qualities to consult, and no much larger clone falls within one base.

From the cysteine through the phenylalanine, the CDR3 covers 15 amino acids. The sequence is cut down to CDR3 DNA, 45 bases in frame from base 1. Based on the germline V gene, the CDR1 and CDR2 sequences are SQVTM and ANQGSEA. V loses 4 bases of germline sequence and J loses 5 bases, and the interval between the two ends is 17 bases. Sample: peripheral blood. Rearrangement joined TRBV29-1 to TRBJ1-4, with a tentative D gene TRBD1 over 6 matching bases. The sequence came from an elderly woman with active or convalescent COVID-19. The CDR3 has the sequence CSVGTTGQRNEKLFF. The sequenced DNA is TGCAGCGTTGGGACGACCGGACAGAGGAATGAAAAACTGTTTTTT.